Here is one T cell receptor beta chain with its context. Its antigen remains unidentified. Within one base of it there is no much larger clone, and no base qualities were kept. Libraries came from multiplex PCR. Sequencing used an Illumina HiSeq 4000. iRepertoire HTBI primers and Arm-PCR amplification of CDR3 regions were used to construct TCR beta libraries. Gel purification was performed on PCR products prior to sequencing. Per the original workflow: Across samples, around 62 TRBV and 13 to 15 TRBJ segments were identified and used for gene usage analysis of CDR3 amino acid clonotypes. Filtered high-quality paired reads were merged into contigs using COPE and FqMerger. BLAST was used to align contigs to IMGT TRBV, TRBD and TRBJ reference genes, and CDR3 was defined according to IMGT. Any clonotype with a frequency above 0.1% was classified as a highly expanded clone. Shannon entropy served as the measure of repertoire diversity, while the Gini coefficient captured V-J evenness. Public clonotypes were defined as clonotypes shared by more than one individual. TCRdb trimmed the raw reads at Q25, called clones with MiXCR and kept productive beta chains. Merged by CDR3 protein, the rows form single entries marked with the most common genes and DNA. The V and J calls reflect TCRdb's pipeline rather than the authors' work. This sample comprises around 500,000 distinct CDR3 sequences, roughly 20% of them detected only once. 7.8% of the sample goes to the ten largest clones.

The data originate from a study of regulatory T cells in long-lasting Graves disease (TCRdb year 2021). Context from the whole study: Persistent Graves' disease was defined as antithyroid drug treatment for over 5 years with persistently positive TSH receptor autoantibodies. Persistent Graves' disease patients in the clinical cohort had taken antithyroid drugs for approximately 9.5 years on average. Peripheral blood TCR sequencing and RNA sequencing compared persistent Graves' disease patients with newly diagnosed Graves' disease patients. A total of roughly 33 samples underwent TCR sequencing: about 13 from persistent and about 20 from newly diagnosed Graves' disease patients. The study was conducted in China and was registered as a clinical trial. What the research found in general, with its limitations: Persistent disease showed preferential use of TRBV28, TRBJ1-2 and TRBJ2-5, whereas newly diagnosed disease favored TRBV20-1 and TRBJ2-1. The authors noted that the small sample size was a limitation that may lower accuracy. A larger number of public clonotypes was shared among persistent patients (2,741) than among newly diagnosed patients (over 850). Only peripheral blood was studied, because thyroid tissue, the primary lesion, was inaccessible. Persistent Graves' disease patients showed lower TCR Shannon entropy and fewer highly expanded clones than newly diagnosed patients, suggesting clonal expansion. Only the TCR beta chain was sequenced and analyzed.

Interpreted using the paper, the time point label stands for: persistent/refractory GD, antithyroid drugs over 5 years with positive TRAb. For both TCR sequencing and RNA sequencing, RNA was extracted from PBMCs in TRIzol. The diagnosis of Graves' disease followed American Thyroid Association guidelines. The patients came from an endocrinology department in Xi'an, China. Each patient gave around 9 milliliters of peripheral blood, collected in an EDTA anticoagulant tube. Ficoll Paque Plus density gradient separation was used to isolate PBMCs, and no further T cell sorting was performed. RNA quality was checked with an Agilent 2100 Bioanalyzer and agarose gel, and concentration with a NanoDrop 2000. The germline V gene (reference sequence) sets CDR1 to SGHKS and CDR2 to YYEKEE. A distance of 17 bases separates the germline ends of V and J, which lose 0 bases and 7 bases respectively. From cysteine to phenylalanine, the CDR3 is 16 amino acids long. The DNA shown is the 48-base CDR3, in frame from base 1.

This sequence uses TRBV5-5 and TRBJ2-1; confidence is insufficient to name the D gene. This TCR was sampled from a female donor with Graves disease. The sample in question was peripheral blood mononuclear cells (PBMCs), obtained when the disease was refractory, from a patient treated with antithyroid drugs. Read as DNA, the sequence is TGTGCCAGCAGCTTGGCCAAGGAGTTGGTTTGGAATGAGCAGTTCTTC. This is translated as CASSLAKELVWNEQFF.